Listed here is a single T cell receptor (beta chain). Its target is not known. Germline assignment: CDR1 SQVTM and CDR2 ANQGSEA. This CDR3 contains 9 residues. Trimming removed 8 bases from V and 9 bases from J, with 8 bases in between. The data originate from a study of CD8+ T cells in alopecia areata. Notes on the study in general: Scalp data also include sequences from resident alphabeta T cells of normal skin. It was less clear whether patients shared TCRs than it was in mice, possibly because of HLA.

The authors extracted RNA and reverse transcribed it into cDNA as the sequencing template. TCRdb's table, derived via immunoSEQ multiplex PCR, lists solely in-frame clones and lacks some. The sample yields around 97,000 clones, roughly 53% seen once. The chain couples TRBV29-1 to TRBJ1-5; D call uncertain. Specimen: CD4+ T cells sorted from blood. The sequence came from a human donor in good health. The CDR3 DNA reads TGCAGCCGGAAGGGGCCCCAGCATTTT. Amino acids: CSRKGPQHF.